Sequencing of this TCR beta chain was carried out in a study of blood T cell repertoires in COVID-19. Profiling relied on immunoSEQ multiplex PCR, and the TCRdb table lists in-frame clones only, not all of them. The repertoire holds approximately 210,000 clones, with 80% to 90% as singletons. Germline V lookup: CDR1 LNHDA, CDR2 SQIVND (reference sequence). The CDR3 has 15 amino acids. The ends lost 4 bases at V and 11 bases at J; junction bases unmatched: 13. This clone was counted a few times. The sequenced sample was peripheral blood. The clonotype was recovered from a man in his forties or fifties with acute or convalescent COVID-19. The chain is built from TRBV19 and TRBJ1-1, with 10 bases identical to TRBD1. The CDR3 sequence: CASSTGDRGKFKAFF. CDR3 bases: TGTGCCAGTAGTACAGGGGACAGGGGAAAATTTAAGGCTTTCTTT.